A selection of T cell receptor beta chains follows, all from one sample in a study of PD-1 blockade in classical Hodgkin lymphoma. TCRdb keeps only in-frame clones here, not all; method: immunoSEQ multiplex PCR. The sample holds roughly 15,000 clones; approximately 69% are singletons and the top ten take 8.3%. The sample in question was peripheral blood mononuclear cells (PBMCs), obtained before the second cycle of nivolumab. The receptors here all came from a human donor with classical Hodgkin lymphoma. The CDR3 runs from the conserved cysteine through the conserved F or W. Each record gives: V gene, clone size, CDR3 protein. The size of a clone is reported for some rows only, either as once, few or many, or as a class for expanded clones.

>TRBV6-6|NA
CASSYDREGMGPQHF
>TRBV5-1|few
CASRSDSLMRKLFF
>TRBV19|medium-sized
CASRLTGRGNSPLHF
>TRBV5-1|NA
CASSVTVNTEAFF
>TRBV5-1|few
CASSQTPANTEAFF
>TRBV5-6|NA
CASSLVPTGAGYTF
>TRBV5-1|NA
CASSLRLADTQYF
>TRBV10-2|few
CASSAGAGNTIYF
>TRBV27|NA
CASSEDDRGQPQHF
>TRBV14|NA
CASSHSSFLQYF
>TRBV6-6|NA
CASSYNALAGYEQYF
>TRBV28|NA
CASRDTGDYEQYF
>TRBV15|NA
CATGTSGYEQYF
>TRBV10-3|medium-sized
CAISRDFNPYEQYF
>TRBV11-2|NA
CASSLGLADYEQYF
>TRBV5-1|NA
CASGPETSGRGGEQYF
>TRBV5-6|NA
CASSFTRRAYEQYF
>TRBV7-2|NA
CASSLREGRSDEQFF
>TRBV9|NA
CASSVVGGVRELFF
>TRBV10-3|NA
CAPEGVKCLRGVSYEQYF
>TRBV6-5|NA
CASSYRGGTGELFF
>TRBV5-5|NA
CASILLDNEQFF
>TRBV11-2|few
CASSLTRLVDEQYF
>TRBV7-7|few
CASSLAVGSEQFF
>TRBV29-1|NA
CSVDGTESTDTQYF
>TRBV6-8|NA
CASSYPTGRVAKNIQYF
>TRBV18|NA
CASSPPKKGNAPGANVLTF
>TRBV30|NA
CAWSVQGQGANVLTF
>TRBV28|NA
CASTPNRDTYGYTF
>TRBV14|NA
CASSPLGGAGTQYF
>TRBV6-5|NA
CASSYSKEQYF
>TRBV5-4|NA
CASSLGLAGVTDTQYF
>TRBV2|NA
CASRGWDTSVNYGYTF
>TRBV6-9|NA
CASSYFTGDGYTF
>TRBV7-2|NA
CASSLRAGRPIDYTF